This note documents a single TCR beta chain sequence. The antigen remains unidentified. These data are taken from a study of monozygotic twins with inflammatory bowel disease. Study outcomes and limitations: IBD patients shared fewer clonotypes with other individuals than healthy twins, especially patients with disease activity signs.

Germline values: CDR1 MNHNS, CDR2 SASEGT. This CDR3 is built from 15 residues. Two nested PCRs, run for around 15 and 9 cycles, were applied to TCRalpha and TCRbeta cDNA. TCRdb re-called the 5' RACE reads and gives one entry per CDR3 protein, without DNA. Its table lists hundreds of thousands of distinct CDR3 sequences. Donors each gave around 2.3 ml of blood. The chain joins TRBV6-1 to TRBJ1-5. What was sequenced was blood. The source of this sequence is a human donor with ulcerative colitis or Crohn's disease, or a healthy co-twin of an affected twin (not recorded which). CDR3 region: CASSEVLGGNQPQHF.